The clone carrying this TCR beta chain has only a few counts. These data come from a study of blood T cell repertoires in COVID-19. The protocol was immunoSEQ multiplex PCR, while the TCRdb copy is restricted to in-frame clones and leaves out a portion. The sample includes around 140,000 clones, 88% of them seen just once. Germline assignment: CDR1 MDHEN and CDR2 SYDVKM. V was shortened by 8 bases and J by 0 bases, with 13 bases between the two germline ends. This CDR3 is built from 14 residues. Sequencing input: peripheral blood. The sequence was collected from a woman between 45 and 60 years old with acute or convalescent COVID-19. The rearrangement uses TRBV28 and TRBJ1-2, with D perhaps TRBD1 (5 bases). The CDR3 nucleotides read TGTGCCAGCCGAACAGGTGGGGCTAACTATGGCTACACCTTC. Translating it yields CASRTGGANYGYTF.